This entry features one T cell receptor beta chain sequence. Its antigen is unknown. Deletions cut 6 bases from V and 7 bases from J, with 15 bases between. CDR3 size: 13 residues. Germline CDR1 is SGHVT and CDR2 is SQSDAQ. This sample is drawn from a study of T cell repertoires in cytomegalovirus infection. Study overall: The authors used CMV epitopes that were HLA-C-restricted (recently identified) and HLA-B-restricted (well studied). Public TCR beta signature analysis indicated the presence of both CMV infection and matching HLA type.

Study-wide results and limits: In two of eight donors, the top clonotype was HLA-C-restricted CMV-specific.

TCRdb re-called the reads through MiXCR, storing one row per CDR3 protein. The sample records about 920,000 distinct CDR3 sequences, around 32% being singletons. The chain links TRBV7-4 to TRBJ1-1; no definite D call. The TCR originated in a human donor in good health (CMV status not recorded). Some clones in this sample may be carry-over from other donors' samples. The specimen was cultured CD8+ T cells from PBMCs, collected from culture after CMV antigen stimulation. In nucleotides, the CDR3 is TGTGCCAGCAGTGACACTACAAGGATTGAAGCTTTCTTT. Protein product: CASSDTTRIEAFF.